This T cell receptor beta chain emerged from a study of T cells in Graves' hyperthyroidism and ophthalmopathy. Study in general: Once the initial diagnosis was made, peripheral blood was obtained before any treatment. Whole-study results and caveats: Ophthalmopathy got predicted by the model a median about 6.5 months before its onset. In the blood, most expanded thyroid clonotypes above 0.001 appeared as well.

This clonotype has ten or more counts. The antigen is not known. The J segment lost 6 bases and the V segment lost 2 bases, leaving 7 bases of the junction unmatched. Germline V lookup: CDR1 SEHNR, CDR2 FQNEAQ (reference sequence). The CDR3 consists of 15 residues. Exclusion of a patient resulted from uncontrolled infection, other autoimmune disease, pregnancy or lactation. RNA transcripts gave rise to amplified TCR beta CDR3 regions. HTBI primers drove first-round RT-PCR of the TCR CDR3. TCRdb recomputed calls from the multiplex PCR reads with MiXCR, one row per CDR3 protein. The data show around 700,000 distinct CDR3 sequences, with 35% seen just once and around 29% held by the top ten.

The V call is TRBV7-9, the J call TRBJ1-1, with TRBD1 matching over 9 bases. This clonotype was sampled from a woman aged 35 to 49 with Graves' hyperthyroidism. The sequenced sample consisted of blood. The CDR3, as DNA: TGTGCCAGCAGCTTATTAACAGGGGGCTGGGCTGAAGCTTTCTTT. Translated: CASSLLTGGWAEAFF.